These 13 T cell receptor beta chains were sequenced from one sample in a study of cytomegalovirus exposure and HLA in healthy donors. PCR amplification relied on 60 Vbeta primers (plus 13 Jbeta primers). Sequencing was performed with immunoSEQ multiplex PCR; in TCRdb, only in-frame clones are kept and a portion is missing. In the table there are about 180,000 clones, about three quarters of which are singletons. The material sequenced was PBMCs. The receptors were sampled from a man between 18 and 29 years old in good health and CMV-seronegative.

About this clone: The junction differs from germline at one of its ends, possibly a read error. The chain links TRBV7-9 to TRBJ1-2; D unclear. The CDR3 length is 16 residues. Germline V gene data show CDR1 as SEHNR and CDR2 as FQNEAQ (reference sequence). The CDR3 region has the DNA TGTTCCAGCAGCTTAGGCACGGGAGTGCCTAACTATGGCTACACCTTC. Amino acids: CSSSLGTGVPNYGYTF.

This clone appeared once. The V and J genes are TRBV5-6 and TRBJ2-5, with 8 bases that match TRBD1. The germline V gene encodes CDR1 SGHDT and CDR2 YYEEEE. The CDR3 covers 14 residues. Trimming removed 0 bases from V and 5 bases from J; junction bases left unmatched: 3. This CDR3 is CASSLAGGAETQYF. The CDR3 coding sequence is TGTGCCAGCAGCTTGGCAGGGGGCGCGGAGACCCAGTACTTC. The full variable domain, with the rest looked up from reference TRBV5-6 and TRBJ2-5, is DAGVTQSPTHLIKTRGQQVTLRCSPKSGHDTVSWYQQALGQGPQFIFQYYEEEERQRGNFPDRFSGHQFPNYSSELNVNALLLGDSALYLCASSLAGGAETQYFGPGTRLLVL.

J is TRBJ2-7 and V is TRBV9; 8 nucleotides align to TRBD1. Germline CDR1 and CDR2: SGDLS and YYNGEE. The V segment lost 2 bases and the J segment 4 bases; nucleotides outside the gene matches: 8. This CDR3 contains 15 residues. CDR3 residues: CASSVGQDPNYEQYF. As DNA, the CDR3 is TGTGCCAGCAGCGTGGGACAGGATCCTAATTACGAGCAGTACTTC.

The chain recombines TRBV30 with TRBJ1-1; D is ambiguous. Trimming took off 3 bases at V and 1 base at J, with 6 bases between the two ends. The V gene's germline CDR1 is GTSNPN and CDR2 SVGIG (reference sequence). The CDR3 loop spans 12 amino acids. CDR3 coding DNA: TGTGCCTGGAGGGAGGGGAACACTGAAGCTTTCTTT. Amino acids: CAWREGNTEAFF.

The chain joins TRBV25-1 to TRBJ1-2; the D is unclear. This CDR3 comprises 12 residues. Trimming left V 0 bases short and J 8 bases short, with 7 bases between. Germline loops: CDR1 MGHDK, CDR2 SYGVNS. The CDR3 DNA reads TGTGCCAGCAGTGAATATGGCGGGGGCTACACCTTC. Its protein product is CASSEYGGGYTF.

The J gene is TRBJ2-5, the V gene TRBV10-3; 8 bases fit TRBD1. From germline, CDR1 is ENHRY and CDR2 SYGVKD. The CDR3 length is 14 residues. The junction had 5 bases not matched to a gene; V was cut back by 3 bases and J by 5 bases. The CDR3 spells CAISDRTGTETQYF. CDR3 nucleotides: TGTGCCATCAGTGACAGGACAGGGACGGAGACCCAGTACTTC.

This chain joins TRBV2 and TRBJ1-4, with no clear D. Germline V gives CDR1 SNHLY, CDR2 FYNNEI. The CDR3 spans 11 residues. V lost 8 bases and J lost 5, with 6 bases in between. CDR3: CASHTNEKLFF. CDR3 nucleotides: TGTGCCAGCCACACCAATGAAAAACTGTTTTTT. Complete variable domain (other parts from reference TRBV2 and TRBJ1-4): EPEVTQTPSHQVTQMGQEVILRCVPISNHLYFYWYRQILGQKVEFLVSFYNNEISEKSEIFDDQFSVERPDGSNFTLKIRSTKLEDSAMYFCASHTNEKLFFGSGTQLSVL.

The chain couples TRBV13 to TRBJ2-7, with D perhaps TRBD2 (5 bases). V gave up 4 bases and J gave up 5 bases, with 18 bases separating them. The germline gives CDR1 PRHDT, CDR2 FYEKMQ (reference sequence). CDR3 length: 15 amino acids. The DNA of the CDR3 is TGTGCCAGCAGCTCCCGGAGGAGGTCACCCGACGAGCAGTACTTC. Translation: CASSSRRRSPDEQYF. Filled out from reference TRBV13 and TRBJ2-7, the complete variable domain reads AAGVIQSPRHLIKEKRETATLKCYPIPRHDTVYWYQQGPGQDPQFLISFYEKMQSDKGSIPDRFSAQQFSDYHSELNMSSLELGDSALYFCASSSRRRSPDEQYFGPGTRLTVT.

The CDR3 protein is CASSTQNLRGEGYGYTF. CDR3 DNA: TGTGCCAGCAGCACCCAAAATCTCAGGGGAGAGGGCTATGGCTACACCTTC. This rearrangement joins TRBV11-2 to TRBJ1-2; D perhaps matches TRBD1 (6 bases). Between the trimmed V and J ends, which lost 5 bases and 4 bases, there was a span of 23 bases. CDR3 length: 17 residues. Germline loops: CDR1 SGHAT, CDR2 FQNNGV. The entire variable domain, with the rest obtained from reference TRBV11-2 and TRBJ1-2, is as follows: EAGVAQSPRYKIIEKRQSVAFWCNPISGHATLYWYQQILGQGPKLLIQFQNNGVVDDSQLPKDRFSAERLKGVDSTLKIQPAKLEDSAVYLCASSTQNLRGEGYGYTFGSGTRLTVV.

For this clone: An end of the junction differs from the germline gene, which may be a read error. The chain joins TRBV7-7 to TRBJ2-2, with 10 bases that match TRBD2. CDR3 length equals 15 residues. Germline assignment: CDR1 SSHAT and CDR2 FNYEAQ (reference sequence). DNA for the CDR3: TGTGCTAGCAGCTTTAACCTAGCGGGGGCCGGGGAGCTGTTTTTT. It specifies CASSFNLAGAGELFF. The full variable domain, with the rest looked up from reference TRBV7-7 and TRBJ2-2, is GAGVSQSPRYKVTKRGQDVTLRCDPISSHATLYWYQQALGQGPEFLTYFNYEAQPDKSGLPSDRFSAERPEGSISTLTIQRTEQRDSAMYRCASSFNLAGAGELFFGEGSRLTVL.

The chain joins TRBV30 to TRBJ2-5; 7 bases are a match to TRBD2. The J call is in doubt because the DNA end fits TRBJ2-7 better. The CDR3 spans 15 residues. Germline loops: CDR1 GTSNPN, CDR2 SVGIG (reference sequence). CDR3: CAWSDKGRGSYEQYF. CDR3 bases: TGTGCCTGGAGTGATAAAGGGAGGGGCTCCTACGAGCAGTACTTC.

The chain carries TRBV27 and TRBJ1-1, with 9 bases fitting TRBD1. Germline values: CDR1 MNHEY, CDR2 SMNVEV (reference sequence). The CDR3 loop spans 13 amino acids. Trimming removed 6 bases from V and 5 bases from J; junction bases left unmatched: 4. DNA of the CDR3: TGTGCCAGCAGGGGGACAGGGCTGACTGAAGCTTTCTTT. Its translation is CASRGTGLTEAFF.

This clone was counted between two and nine times. V usage is TRBV9 and J usage is TRBJ1-1; 10 bases are shared with TRBD1. Germline CDR1 reads SGDLS; CDR2 reads YYNGEE. The CDR3 is 15 residues long. The V segment lost 4 bases and the J segment 6 bases; nucleotides outside the gene matches: 9. The CDR3 bases are TGTGCCAGCAGCTCCAGAATCGGGACAGGGGCTGAAGCTTTCTTT. Protein product: CASSSRIGTGAEAFF.